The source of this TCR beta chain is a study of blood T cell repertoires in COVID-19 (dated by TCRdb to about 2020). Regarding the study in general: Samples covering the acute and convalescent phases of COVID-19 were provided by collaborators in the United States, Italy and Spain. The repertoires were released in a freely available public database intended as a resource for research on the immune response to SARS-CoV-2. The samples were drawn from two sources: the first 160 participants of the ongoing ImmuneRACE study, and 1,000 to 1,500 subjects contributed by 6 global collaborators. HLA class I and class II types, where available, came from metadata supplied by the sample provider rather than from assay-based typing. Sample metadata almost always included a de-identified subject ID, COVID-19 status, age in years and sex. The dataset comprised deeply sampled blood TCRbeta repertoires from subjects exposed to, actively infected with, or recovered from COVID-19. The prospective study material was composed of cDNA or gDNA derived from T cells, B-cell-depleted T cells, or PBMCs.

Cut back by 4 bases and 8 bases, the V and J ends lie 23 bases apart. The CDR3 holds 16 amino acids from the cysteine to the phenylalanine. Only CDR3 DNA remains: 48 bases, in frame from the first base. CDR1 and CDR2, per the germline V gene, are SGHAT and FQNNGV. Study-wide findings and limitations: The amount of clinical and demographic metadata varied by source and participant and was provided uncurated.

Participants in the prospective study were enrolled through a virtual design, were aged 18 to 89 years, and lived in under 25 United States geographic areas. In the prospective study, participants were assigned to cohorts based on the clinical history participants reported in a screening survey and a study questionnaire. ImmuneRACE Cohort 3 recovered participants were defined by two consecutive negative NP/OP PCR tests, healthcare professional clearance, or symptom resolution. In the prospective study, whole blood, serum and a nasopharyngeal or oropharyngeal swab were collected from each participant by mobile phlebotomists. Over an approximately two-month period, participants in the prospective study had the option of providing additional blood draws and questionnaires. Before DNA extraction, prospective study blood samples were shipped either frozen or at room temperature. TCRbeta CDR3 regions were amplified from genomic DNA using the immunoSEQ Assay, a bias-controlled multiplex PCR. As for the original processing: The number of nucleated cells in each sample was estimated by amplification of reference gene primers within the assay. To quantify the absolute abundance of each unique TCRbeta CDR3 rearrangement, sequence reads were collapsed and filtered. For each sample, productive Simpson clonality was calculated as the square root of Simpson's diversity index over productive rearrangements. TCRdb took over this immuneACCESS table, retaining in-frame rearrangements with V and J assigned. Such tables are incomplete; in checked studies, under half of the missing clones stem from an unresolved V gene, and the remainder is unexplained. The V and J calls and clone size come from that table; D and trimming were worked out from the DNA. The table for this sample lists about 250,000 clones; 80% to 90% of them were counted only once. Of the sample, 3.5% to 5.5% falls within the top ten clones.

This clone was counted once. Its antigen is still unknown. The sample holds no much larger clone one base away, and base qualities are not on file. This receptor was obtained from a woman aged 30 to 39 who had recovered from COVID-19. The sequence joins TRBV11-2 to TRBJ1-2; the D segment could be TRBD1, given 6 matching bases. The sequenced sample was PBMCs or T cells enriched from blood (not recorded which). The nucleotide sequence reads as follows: TGTGCCAGCAGCTCAGATCCGGGGGGACACCTTAACGGCTACACCTTC. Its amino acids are CASSSDPGGHLNGYTF.